Each of the 28 T cell receptor beta chains below was sequenced from the same sample in a study of T-cell reconstitution after alpha-beta-depleted transplantation in children. During its preparation, the TCRbeta library received unique molecular identifiers. MiXCR, run by TCRdb on the PCR reads, gives a single entry per CDR3 protein. The sample has 400,000 to 450,000 distinct CDR3 sequences, roughly two fifths seen once. The sample consisted of PBMCs, taken before TCRalphabeta/CD19-depleted stem cell transplant. The receptors stem from a girl aged 2 to 10 with aplastic anemia, due to receive a stem cell transplant.

The chain combines TRBV20-1 with TRBJ2-7; 7 positions agree with TRBD2. CDR1 is DFQATT and CDR2 is SNEGSKA in the germline V gene (reference sequence). CDR3 length: 17 amino acids. V lost 2 bases and J lost 0; bases outside the gene matches: 13. DNA of the CDR3: TGCAGTGCTAGACCCCCCCAAAGCGGGGACCCCTCCTACGAGCAGTACTTC. Translation gives CSARPPQSGDPSYEQYF.

The rearrangement uses TRBV5-1 and TRBJ2-5; 10 bases line up with TRBD1. J lost 7 bases, V lost 7 bases, and 4 bases had no gene match. CDR3 length: 12 amino acids. Germline V CDR1 and CDR2: SGHRS, YFSETQ. The CDR3, as DNA: TGCGCCAGCGGGACAGGGGAGACGACCCAGTACTTC. Translating gives CASGTGETTQYF.

This clonotype was counted ten times or more. The rearrangement uses TRBV7-2 and TRBJ1-2, with TRBD1 matching over 9 bases. With V trimmed by 1 base and J by 5 bases, 2 bases remained unmatched. CDR1 and CDR2 from the germline V gene are SGHTA and FQGNSA. The CDR3 extends over 14 amino acids. The CDR3 nucleotides read TGTGCCAGCAGCTTAGACGGACAGGGGTATGGCTACACCTTC. It yields the protein CASSLDGQGYGYTF.

V usage is TRBV7-2 and J usage is TRBJ1-1, with D possibly matching TRBD1 (6 bases). The ends were cut back, 5 bases at V and 4 bases at J, with 23 bases in the middle. The CDR3 runs 17 residues. From germline, CDR1 is SGHTA and CDR2 FQGNSA. As DNA, the CDR3 is TGTGCCAGCAGCGCAGTGTCCAGGGTTTTAGGGGGCACTGAAGCTTTCTTT. Translated, it gives CASSAVSRVLGGTEAFF. The entire variable domain, with the rest obtained from reference TRBV7-2 and TRBJ1-1, is as follows: GAGVSQSPSNKVTEKGKDVELRCDPISGHTALYWYRQSLGQGLEFLIYFQGNSAPDKSGLPSDRFSAERTGGSVSTLTIQRTQQEDSAVYLCASSAVSRVLGGTEAFFGQGTRLTVV.

With respect to this clonotype: The junction does not match germline at one end; this may be a read error. This sequence joins TRBV5-4 and TRBJ2-2; 8 nucleotides align to TRBD1. Germline loops: CDR1 SGHNT, CDR2 YYREEE (reference sequence). The CDR3 runs 17 residues. CDR3 protein: CASSTASVRQGTGDLFF. The CDR3 bases are TGTGCCAGCAGCACAGCATCTGTGAGACAGGGGACCGGGGACCTGTTTTTT.

V usage is TRBV7-9 and J usage is TRBJ2-1; the D is unclear. Looked up from germline, CDR1 is SEHNR and CDR2 is FQNEAQ (reference sequence). The CDR3 is 15 amino acids. V lost 2 bases and J 1 base, leaving 9 bases between the germline ends. The CDR3 DNA sequence: TGTGCCAGCAGCTTACTTCTTAATTCCTACAATGAGCAGTTCTTC. As protein: CASSLLLNSYNEQFF.

The rearrangement uses TRBV20-1 and TRBJ1-5; D is uncertain. Germline CDR1 and CDR2: DFQATT and SNEGSKA (reference sequence). V was trimmed by 4 bases and J by 1 base, leaving 11 bases between them. This CDR3 region has 14 residues. CDR3 in DNA: TGCAGTGCTAACCCCGGAGGGAGCAATCAGCCCCAGCATTTT. Translated: CSANPGGSNQPQHF.

For this clonotype: Relative to the germline gene, one junction end is altered; a read error may explain this. The rearrangement joins TRBV3-1 to TRBJ2-2; D is possibly TRBD2 (5 bases). The CDR3 is 14 residues long. Germline CDR1 LGHDT, CDR2 YNNKEL (reference sequence). This CDR3 reads CASSQSENTGDLFF. CDR3 sequence (DNA): TGTGCCAGCAGCCAGAGCGAGAACACCGGGGATCTGTTTTTT. Supplemented by reference TRBV3-1 and TRBJ2-2, the full variable domain reads DTAVSQTPKYLVTQMGNDKSIKCEQNLGHDTMYWYKQDSKKFLKIMFSYNNKELIINETVPNRFSPKSPDKAHLNLHINSLELGDSAVYFCASSQSENTGDLFFGEGSRLTVL.

This clonotype was seen ten or more times. The chain links TRBV15 to TRBJ2-2; 13 bases align to TRBD2. With V trimmed by 8 bases and J by 6 bases, 6 bases remained unmatched. This CDR3 has 15 residues. CDR1 LNHNV and CDR2 YYDKDF come from the germline V gene (reference sequence). CDR3 sequence reads: CATPRLAGGAGELFF. The CDR3 nucleotides read TGTGCCACCCCCCGACTAGCGGGAGGTGCCGGGGAGCTGTTTTTT.

The rearrangement joins TRBV20-1 to TRBJ2-4; D may correspond to TRBD1 or TRBD2 (5 bases each). Trimming took off 5 bases at V and 0 bases at J, with 11 bases between the two ends. Germline CDR1 reads DFQATT; CDR2 reads SNEGSKA (reference sequence). There are 14 residues in the CDR3. As DNA, the CDR3 is TGCAGTGCTGGGGGACGGGTAGCCAAAAACATTCAGTACTTC. This sequence encodes CSAGGRVAKNIQYF.

Worth noting for this clonotype: A much larger clone sits a single nucleotide away, making a read error possible. The chain joins TRBV20-1 to TRBJ1-2; 9 nucleotides match TRBD1. Germline V gene lookup returns CDR1 DFQATT and CDR2 SNEGSKA (reference sequence). The CDR3 loop spans 12 amino acids. For the CDR3, the DNA is TGCAGTGCGGGGGACAGGGTTTATGGCGACACCTTC. Translating gives CSAGDRVYGDTF.

This clonotype was counted ten times or more. The gene calls are TRBV2 and TRBJ1-5; TRBD1 matches 10 bases. The V gene end was trimmed by 4 bases and the J gene end by 7 bases; junction bases not matched to a gene: 4. This CDR3 contains 14 residues. CDR1 and CDR2 (germline): SNHLY, FYNNEI. In DNA, the CDR3 is TGTGCCAGCAGTGTTCGGGACAGGGGCCAGCCCCAGCATTTT. This sequence encodes CASSVRDRGQPQHF. Based on the CDR3 plus reference TRBV2 and TRBJ1-5, the full variable domain is EPEVTQTPSHQVTQMGQEVILRCVPISNHLYFYWYRQILGQKVEFLVSFYNNEISEKSEIFDDQFSVERPDGSNFTLKIRSTKLEDSAMYFCASSVRDRGQPQHFGDGTRLSIL.

This clonotype occurred many times. V is TRBV11-2 and J is TRBJ2-5; D is uncertain. Germline assignment: CDR1 SGHAT and CDR2 FQNNGV. Trimming shortened V by 1 base and J by 5 bases, and 8 bases separated the two germline ends. The CDR3 loop spans 13 amino acids. In nucleotides, the CDR3 is TGTGCCAGCAGCTTAGGCCCTGCGGAGACCCAGTACTTC. As protein: CASSLGPAETQYF.

The rearrangement uses TRBV20-1 and TRBJ2-5; a possible D gene is TRBD2 (6 bases). The V gene's germline CDR1 is DFQATT and CDR2 SNEGSKA (reference sequence). Trimming stripped 1 base from V and 5 bases from J, with 17 bases between. The CDR3 extends over 15 amino acids. CDR3 nucleotide sequence: TGCAGTGCTAGAGTTCCCGGGACTGCGCGTGAGACCCAGTACTTC. This encodes CSARVPGTARETQYF.

This clonotype came up many times. The J gene is TRBJ2-7, the V gene TRBV4-3; D not certain. This CDR3 is built from 15 residues. V was pared by 1 base and J by 0 bases, with 10 bases between. The germline gives CDR1 LGHNA, CDR2 YSLEER. In DNA form, the CDR3 reads TGCGCCAGCAGCCAAGTACCTGACGGCTCCTACGAGCAGTACTTC. Protein: CASSQVPDGSYEQYF.

J is TRBJ1-1 and V is TRBV3-1; D gene uncertain. Germline V CDR1 and CDR2: LGHDT, YNNKEL (reference sequence). The germline V and J ends were trimmed by 1 base and 5 bases, with 14 bases remaining between them. The CDR3 sequence is 15 residues long. The CDR3 sequence is CASSQGFRRVTEAFF. The CDR3 DNA reads as TGTGCCAGCAGCCAAGGGTTCAGGCGGGTGACTGAAGCTTTCTTT.

The sample holds a few counts of this clonotype. For the CDR3, the DNA is TGTGCCAGCAGCAGCTACAGGGTACGGAATGGCACCGGGGAGCTGTTTTTT. Translated: CASSSYRVRNGTGELFF. V is TRBV3-1 and J is TRBJ2-2, with a tentative D call TRBD1 (6 bases). In germline, CDR1 is LGHDT, CDR2 YNNKEL (reference sequence). V lost 5 bases, J lost 4 bases, and 20 bases lay in between. The CDR3 consists of 17 residues.

V is TRBV28 and J is TRBJ1-1, with TRBD1 as a possible D gene (5 bases). This CDR3 has 13 residues. Trimming shortened V by 11 bases and J by 1 base, and 14 bases separated the two germline ends. CDR1 is MDHEN, CDR2 SYDVKM, per germline. The CDR3, as DNA: TGTGCCGGAACGGGGGGAACGAACACTGAAGCTTTCTTT. This codes for CAGTGGTNTEAFF.

The V call is TRBV5-1, the J call TRBJ1-2, with TRBD1 identical over 7 bases. Trimming cost V 5 bases and J 8 bases; bases outside gene matches: 12. Germline V lookup: CDR1 SGHRS, CDR2 YFSETQ. The CDR3 consists of 14 residues. The CDR3, as DNA: TGCGCCAGCAGACCTCCCGGACAGGCCGCGGGCTACACCTTC. Its protein product is CASRPPGQAAGYTF.

This clonotype was detected only a few times. J is TRBJ2-2 and V is TRBV9; 10 positions agree with TRBD2. Germline CDR1 reads SGDLS; CDR2 reads YYNGEE. The CDR3 spans 17 residues. The ends lost 4 bases at V and 4 bases at J; junction bases unmatched: 10. The CDR3 region has the DNA TGTGCCAGCAGCCAAAGTAGCGGGAGGTGGGGCACCGGGGAGCTGTTTTTT. This translates into CASSQSSGRWGTGELFF.

This clonotype was recorded many times. This chain links TRBV20-1 with TRBJ2-1; the match to TRBD2 covers 7 bases. The junction had 8 bases not matched to a gene; V was cut back by 3 bases and J by 3 bases. From germline, CDR1 is DFQATT and CDR2 SNEGSKA (reference sequence). The CDR3 is made up of 15 amino acids. This CDR3 is CSASGGRGDYNEQFF. The CDR3 DNA reads TGCAGTGCTAGTGGTGGACGGGGGGACTACAATGAGCAGTTCTTC.

The chain uses TRBV5-1 and TRBJ2-2, with unresolved D. There are 13 residues in the CDR3. V lost 4 bases and J 2 bases, leaving 6 bases between the germline ends. The V gene's germline CDR1 is SGHRS and CDR2 YFSETQ. The CDR3 nucleotides are TGCGCCAGCAGCGCGGTTAACACCGGGGAGCTGTTTTTT. It specifies CASSAVNTGELFF.

The chain couples TRBV5-1 to TRBJ1-1, with a possible D match to TRBD1 (6 bases). This CDR3 has 14 amino acids. In germline, CDR1 is SGHRS, CDR2 YFSETQ. With 0 bases removed from V and 8 bases from J, the gap between germline ends came to 14 bases. The CDR3, as DNA: TGCGCCAGCAGCTTGGGAGGGGGGAGTAAAGAAGCTTTCTTT. It codes for CASSLGGGSKEAFF.

V usage is TRBV5-1 and J usage is TRBJ1-2, with no clear D. This CDR3 has 14 residues. Germline-derived CDR1 and CDR2 are SGHRS and YFSETQ. The V end was cut by 2 bases, the J end by 4 bases, with 12 bases between. CDR3 DNA sequence: TGCGCCAGCAGCTTCAAACGGTGGTGCTATGGCTACACCTTC. Translated: CASSFKRWCYGYTF.

This clonotype occurred once. V usage is TRBV30 and J usage is TRBJ2-2; a possible D gene is TRBD2 (6 bases). This CDR3 contains 15 residues. V gave up 5 bases and J gave up 6 bases, with 19 bases separating them. Germline-derived CDR1 and CDR2 are GTSNPN and SVGIG (reference sequence). This CDR3 is CAWSSPLASSGELFF. The DNA of the CDR3 is TGTGCCTGGTCCTCCCCACTAGCCTCTTCCGGGGAGCTGTTTTTT.

The V gene is TRBV29-1, the J gene TRBJ2-7; TRBD2 aligns across 12 bases. The CDR3 has 13 amino acids. V was clipped by 7 bases and J by 5 bases; unmatched bases: 6. The V gene's germline CDR1 is SQVTM and CDR2 ANQGSEA. The CDR3 DNA reads TGCAGCGCCTGGACTAGCGGGACCCACGAGCAGTACTTC. This encodes CSAWTSGTHEQYF.

This clonotype occurred a few times. The rearrangement joins TRBV20-1 to TRBJ2-3; 10 bases map to TRBD2. V shed 6 bases, J shed 4 bases, and the junction held 7 bases outside the gene matches. The germline gives CDR1 DFQATT, CDR2 SNEGSKA (reference sequence). CDR3 length: 14 residues. CDR3 region: CSASPSGSSDTQYF. The CDR3 DNA is TGCAGTGCCTCTCCTAGCGGGAGCTCAGATACGCAGTATTTT.

J is TRBJ2-7 and V is TRBV29-1, with TRBD1 matching 7 bases. This CDR3 comprises 15 residues. The V segment lost 1 base and the J segment 2 bases; nucleotides outside the gene matches: 8. Germline V CDR1 and CDR2: SQVTM, ANQGSEA. CDR3 in DNA: TGCAGCGTTGAAGGTAGACAGGGTAGCACCTACGAGCAGTACTTC. Its protein product is CSVEGRQGSTYEQYF.